This is a list of T cell receptor beta chains from one sample in a study of multiple sclerosis patients with progressive multifocal leukoencephalopathy. Profiled with immunoSEQ multiplex PCR; TCRdb holds only in-frame clones, not every one. The profile shows about 25,000 clones, around 90% of them singletons. The source was PBMCs, collected from a patient treated with natalizumab. The receptors here all came from a man between 25 and 39 years old with multiple sclerosis. CDR3s include the opening cysteine and the closing phenylalanine or tryptophan. Fields, in order: D gene, J gene, V gene, clone size, CDR3 DNA, CDR3 protein. D genes are given only for firm matches. Size is stated for part of the rows, as once, few or many counts, or as a class when the clone is expanded.

-	TRBJ1-1	TRBV9	-	TGTGCCAGCAGCGTAGGGGTCGGCAGGTCTGGCACTGAAGCTTTCTTT	CASSVGVGRSGTEAFF
-	TRBJ1-2	TRBV6-6	-	TGTGCCAGCAGTTACTCGACTCTTTATGGCTACACCTTC	CASSYSTLYGYTF
-	TRBJ1-2	TRBV5-6	-	TGTGCCAGCAGCTTGGTAGGACAGCCCTATGGCTACACCTTC	CASSLVGQPYGYTF
TRBD2	TRBJ2-1	TRBV7-9	-	TGTGCCACGCTGGGACTAGCGGTTCTCTCCTACAATGAGCAGTTCTTC	CATLGLAVLSYNEQFF
TRBD1	TRBJ1-1	TRBV27	-	TGTGCCAGCAGTTCCAGGGGGGGGACTGAAGCTTTCTTT	CASSSRGGTEAFF
-	TRBJ1-2	TRBV25-1	-	TGTGCCAGCAGTCTACCCGCGACCGCCAACTATGGCTACACCTTC	CASSLPATANYGYTF
-	TRBJ2-1	TRBV4-3	-	TGCGCCAGCGCCCCGGATCGCAGTGGGGCCTACAATGAGCAGTTCTTC	CASAPDRSGAYNEQFF
-	TRBJ2-7	TRBV4-3	-	TGCGCCAGCAGCCGTTCCCAGGGGGGAACCTACGAGCAGTACTTC	CASSRSQGGTYEQYF
TRBD1	TRBJ2-7	TRBV27	-	TGTGCCAGCAGTTTGGGACAGGGTGACTACGAGCAGTACTTC	CASSLGQGDYEQYF
-	TRBJ1-2	TRBV9	-	TGTGCCAGCAGCGTAGACGCACAGCCCTATGGCTACACCTTC	CASSVDAQPYGYTF
TRBD1	TRBJ1-2	TRBV18	-	TGTGCCAGCTCACCCCTTAACACAGGGGAAAACTATGGCTACACCTTC	CASSPLNTGENYGYTF
TRBD2	TRBJ2-1	TRBV9	-	TGTGCCAGCAGCGTAAAATCTAGGACTAGCGGAGGGCCCCGCCGGAACAATGAGCAGTTCTTC	CASSVKSRTSGGPRRNNEQFF
-	TRBJ2-7	TRBV2	once	TGTGCCAGCACTACAGGGGCGGGGTACGAGCAGTACTTC	CASTTGAGYEQYF
TRBD2	TRBJ2-3	TRBV7-3	-	TGTGCCAGCAGCTTATGGACTAGCGGGGGCACCCCGGCGCCGCAGTATTTT	CASSLWTSGGTPAPQYF
-	TRBJ2-3	TRBV5-1	-	TGCGCCAGCACCTATAACGGGCGAGCCACAGATACGCAGTATTTT	CASTYNGRATDTQYF
-	TRBJ1-1	TRBV5-1	-	TGCGCCAGCAGCCCGGGATTTCCGAACACTGAAGCTTTCTTT	CASSPGFPNTEAFF
-	TRBJ1-3	TRBV2	-	TGTGCCGGCAGTGAAGCGTGGCCTACCGGAAACACCATATATTTT	CAGSEAWPTGNTIYF
-	TRBJ1-3	TRBV4-3	-	TGCGCCAGCAGCCAAGATTTGGGCAGGGATCCTCCCCATCCTGGAAACACCATATATTTT	CASSQDLGRDPPHPGNTIYF
TRBD2	TRBJ2-3	TRBV30	-	TGTGCCTGGAACAAGCGGGAGAGAGATACGCAGTATTTT	CAWNKRERDTQYF
-	TRBJ2-2	TRBV6-5	-	TGTGCCAGCAGTACTCGTTGGACCACCGGGGAGCTGTTTTTT	CASSTRWTTGELFF
-	TRBJ2-7	TRBV4-3	-	TGCGCCAGCAGCCAAGAGGGATACAGCTACGAGCAGTACTTC	CASSQEGYSYEQYF
TRBD1	TRBJ2-1	TRBV29-1	-	TGCAGCGTGGGGGGACAGGGCTCCTACAATGAGCAGTTCTTC	CSVGGQGSYNEQFF
TRBD1	TRBJ1-4	TRBV4-3	-	TGCGCCAGCAGCCTCCAGGGGGGGTATGAAAAACTGTTTTTT	CASSLQGGYEKLFF
TRBD2	TRBJ2-3	TRBV5-4	-	TGTGCCAGCAGCCGCAGACTAGCGGGAACTTTGGATACGCAGTATTTT	CASSRRLAGTLDTQYF
-	TRBJ2-7	TRBV4-3	-	TGCGCCAGCAGCCAAGATCGGGCCGGAACCTCCTACGAGCAGTACTTC	CASSQDRAGTSYEQYF
-	TRBJ1-1	TRBV19	-	TGTGCCAGTGGGCGGATTGAAGCTTTCTTT	CASGRIEAFF
-	TRBJ2-1	TRBV5-4	-	TGTGCCAGCAGCTTGGAATCCTCCTACAATGAGCAGTTCTTC	CASSLESSYNEQFF
-	TRBJ2-2	TRBV11-3	few	TGTGCCAGCAGCTTAGAGGGGGAGCTGTTTTTT	CASSLEGELFF
-	TRBJ1-2	TRBV7-9	-	TGTGCCAGCAGCTTAGGACAACTATATGGCTACACCTTC	CASSLGQLYGYTF
-	TRBJ1-5	TRBV18	-	TGTGCCAGCTCACCAACCGGGCAGTACAATCAGCCCCAGCATTTT	CASSPTGQYNQPQHF
TRBD2	TRBJ2-3	TRBV5-4	-	TGTGCCAGCAGCTCCCGACTAGCGGGAGGGGGGGTGGATACGCAGTATTTT	CASSSRLAGGGVDTQYF
-	TRBJ2-1	TRBV5-1	-	TGCGCCAGCAACCAAAACGGAGGAGGCAATGAGCAGTTCTTC	CASNQNGGGNEQFF
TRBD2	TRBJ2-5	TRBV5-6	-	TGTGCCAGCAGCTTTGGACTAGCGGGAGGGGAGACCCAGTACTTC	CASSFGLAGGETQYF
-	TRBJ2-2	TRBV6-5	-	TGTGCCAGCAGCCCGTACACCGGGGAGCTGTTTTTT	CASSPYTGELFF
-	TRBJ1-2	TRBV6-5	-	TGTGCCAGCAGTTACCGACGCGGGACGGGCTACACCTTC	CASSYRRGTGYTF
TRBD2	TRBJ2-5	TRBV30	-	TGTGCCTGGAGTTGGCGGGCCAGCGGGAGGGTCATGCAGACCCAGTACTTC	CAWSWRASGRVMQTQYF
-	TRBJ1-5	TRBV21-1	once	TGTGCCAGCATTCTCTGGCAGCCCCAGCATTTT	CASILWQPQHF
-	TRBJ1-1	TRBV27	once	TGTGCCAGCAGTTCGGACCGTTACACTGAAGCTTTCTTT	CASSSDRYTEAFF
-	TRBJ1-2	TRBV5-8	-	TGTGCCAGAGGGGACTATGGCTACACCTTC	CARGDYGYTF
-	TRBJ2-1	TRBV7-2	-	TGTGCCAGCAGCTTAGTGGGGGCCTACAATGAGCAGTTCTTC	CASSLVGAYNEQFF
-	TRBJ2-6	TRBV6-1	-	TGTGCCAGCAGTGATGGCTCTGGGGCCAACGTCCTGACTTTC	CASSDGSGANVLTF
TRBD1	TRBJ2-7	TRBV5-6	-	TGTGCCAGCAGCTTGTCACAGGGGGGTTACGAGCAGTACTTC	CASSLSQGGYEQYF
-	TRBJ1-1	TRBV2	-	TGTGCCAGCAGTGGGAGAACAGGGCTGAACACTGAAGCTTTCTTT	CASSGRTGLNTEAFF
TRBD1	TRBJ1-6	TRBV7-2	once	TGTGCCAGCAGCTTAGGGCAGGGGGCTTCCTATAATTCACCCCTCCACTTT	CASSLGQGASYNSPLHF
-	TRBJ2-1	TRBV5-1	-	TGCGCCAGCAGCTTGGATAGTGCTAGCAATGAGCAGTTCTTC	CASSLDSASNEQFF
-	TRBJ2-7	TRBV27	-	TGTGCCAGCAGTTTGCCGGGGCCAACCTACGAGCAGTACTTC	CASSLPGPTYEQYF
-	TRBJ2-7	TRBV7-9	-	TGTGCCAGCAGCTTAAGACAGGACACCTACGAGCAGTACTTC	CASSLRQDTYEQYF
TRBD1	TRBJ2-1	TRBV29-1	few	TGCAGCGTGAGCTTCGGGGGACAGGGGTGGAATGAGCAGTTCTTC	CSVSFGGQGWNEQFF
-	TRBJ1-1	TRBV5-1	few	TGCGCCAGCAGCTTTACAGCGAACACTGAAGCTTTCTTT	CASSFTANTEAFF